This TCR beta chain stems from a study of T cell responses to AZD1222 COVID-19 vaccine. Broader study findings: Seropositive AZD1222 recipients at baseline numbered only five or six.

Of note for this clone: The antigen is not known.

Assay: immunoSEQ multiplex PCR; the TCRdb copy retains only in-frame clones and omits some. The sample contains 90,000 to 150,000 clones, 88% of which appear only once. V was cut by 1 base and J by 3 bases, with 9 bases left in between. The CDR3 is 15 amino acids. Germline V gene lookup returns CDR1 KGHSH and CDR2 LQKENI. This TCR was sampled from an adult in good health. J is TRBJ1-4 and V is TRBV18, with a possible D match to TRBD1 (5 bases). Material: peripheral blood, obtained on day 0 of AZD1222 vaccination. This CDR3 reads CASSPRSGANEKLFF. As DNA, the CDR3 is TGTGCCAGCTCACCACGGTCGGGGGCTAATGAAAAACTGTTTTTT.